A selection of T cell receptor beta chains follows, all from one sample in a study of blood T cell repertoires in COVID-19. Libraries were prepared by immunoSEQ multiplex PCR; TCRdb keeps only in-frame clonotypes and omits some of them. The sample yields more than 20,000 clones, around 80% seen once. Input material: peripheral blood. These receptors came from a man aged 55 to 70 with active COVID-19. CDR3s include the opening cysteine and the closing phenylalanine or tryptophan. Fields, in order: J gene, V gene, D gene, clone size, CDR3 protein, CDR3 DNA. D genes are given only for firm matches. Rows give clone size only sometimes, using once, few, many, or a class for an expanded clone.

>TRBJ2-5|TRBV11-3|TRBD2|NA
CASSSRGLAGVKETQYF
TGTGCCAGCAGCTCACGGGGACTAGCGGGAGTCAAAGAGACCCAGTACTTC
>TRBJ2-7|TRBV6-4|TRBD2|NA
CASSDSLAGSSYEQYF
TGTGCCAGCAGTGACTCACTAGCGGGGAGCTCCTACGAGCAGTACTTC
>TRBJ2-3|TRBV4-1|TRBD2|once
CASSGGADTQYF
TGCGCCAGCAGCGGGGGGGCAGATACGCAGTATTTT
>TRBJ1-5|TRBV7-8|TRBD1|NA
CASSSGTGSTYSNQPQHF
TGTGCCAGCTCCTCCGGGACAGGGAGTACTTATAGCAATCAGCCCCAGCATTTT
>TRBJ1-2|TRBV28|TRBD1|NA
CASSGTRTGLGGYTF
TGTGCCAGCAGCGGAACTCGGACAGGGCTTGGTGGCTACACCTTC
>TRBJ1-1|TRBV24-1|TRBD1|NA
CATSDPGQDKAFF
TGTGCCACCAGTGATCCTGGACAGGATAAAGCTTTCTTT
>TRBJ2-7|TRBV6-5|NA|NA
CASSTDSYEQYF
TGTGCCAGCAGTACGGACAGCTACGAGCAGTACTTC
>TRBJ2-3|TRBV6-2/TRBV6-3|TRBD2|once
CASSPGLAGGLRTDTQYF
TGTGCCAGCAGCCCTGGACTAGCGGGAGGGCTTCGCACAGATACGCAGTATTTT
>TRBJ2-7|TRBV24-1|TRBD1|few
CATSDSVGQGRSSYEQYF
TGTGCCACCAGTGATTCCGTAGGACAGGGACGATCCAGCTACGAGCAGTACTTC
>TRBJ2-6|TRBV5-1|NA|once
CASSQQATNSGANVLTF
TGCGCCAGCAGCCAACAGGCAACCAACTCTGGGGCCAACGTCCTGACTTTC
>TRBJ2-3|TRBV10-1|NA|NA
CASSSGEGTDTQYF
TGCGCCAGCAGCTCAGGGGAAGGCACAGATACGCAGTATTTT
>TRBJ2-7|TRBV19|TRBD1|NA
CASGRQGPYEQYF
TGTGCCAGTGGAAGACAGGGCCCCTACGAGCAGTACTTC
>TRBJ1-2|TRBV19|NA|NA
CASSIGEQGSNYGYTF
TGTGCCAGTAGTATAGGCGAACAGGGCTCGAACTATGGCTACACCTTC
>TRBJ2-3|TRBV6-4|TRBD1|NA
CASSDGQGIDTQYF
TGTGCCAGCAGTGACGGACAGGGTATAGATACGCAGTATTTT
>TRBJ1-1|TRBV27|TRBD1|NA
CASSPMDRATEAFF
TGTGCCAGCAGTCCTATGGACAGGGCTACTGAAGCTTTCTTT
>TRBJ2-7|TRBV28|NA|NA
CASSFAGPSYEQYF
TGTGCCAGCAGTTTTGCGGGTCCCTCCTACGAGCAGTACTTC
>TRBJ2-5|TRBV7-8|NA|NA
CASSLRVEGEGRETQYF
TGTGCCAGCAGCTTACGGGTGGAGGGAGAAGGGCGGGAGACCCAGTACTTC
>TRBJ1-3|TRBV6-1|NA|NA
CASSDGASGNTIYF
TGTGCCAGCAGTGATGGGGCCTCTGGAAACACCATATATTTT
>TRBJ2-7|TRBV4-2|NA|NA
CASSLIRQSSYEQYF
TGTGCCAGCAGTCTGATCCGACAGAGCTCCTACGAGCAGTACTTC
>TRBJ2-5|TRBV11-3|TRBD2|NA
CASSTSGRQETQYF
TGTGCCAGCAGCACTAGCGGAAGACAAGAGACCCAGTACTTC
>TRBJ2-1|TRBV5-1|NA|NA
CASSLGLGAREQFF
TGCGCCAGCAGCTTGGGACTAGGAGCGAGGGAGCAGTTCTTC
>TRBJ2-3|TRBV9|TRBD2|NA
CASSGSGRTDTQYF
TGTGCCAGCAGCGGGAGCGGGAGGACAGATACGCAGTATTTT
>TRBJ1-1|TRBV23-1|TRBD1|NA
CASSRTGDERTEAFF
TGCGCCAGCAGTCGGACAGGGGACGAACGGACTGAAGCTTTCTTT
>TRBJ2-7|TRBV27|TRBD2|NA
CASSPLVAGLPYEQYF
TGTGCCAGCAGTCCCCTAGTAGCGGGTCTTCCCTACGAGCAGTACTTC
>TRBJ2-3|TRBV27|TRBD2|NA
CASMLAGGIADTQYF
TGTGCCAGCATGCTCGCGGGAGGTATCGCAGATACGCAGTATTTT
>TRBJ2-7|TRBV5-1|NA|NA
CASSPRTESSYEQYF
TGCGCCAGCAGCCCCCGGACAGAGAGCTCCTACGAGCAGTACTTC
>TRBJ2-7|TRBV19|TRBD2|NA
CASSPGAGGEQYF
TGTGCCAGTAGTCCGGGAGCCGGGGGGGAGCAGTACTTC
>TRBJ2-4|TRBV6-5|TRBD2|NA
CASSYATSGGYIQYF
TGTGCCAGCAGTTACGCGACTAGCGGAGGGTACATTCAGTACTTC
>TRBJ2-5|TRBV11-1|NA|NA
CASSFLSGLQETQYF
TGTGCCAGCAGCTTTTTAAGCGGTCTCCAAGAGACCCAGTACTTC
>TRBJ2-7|TRBV4-3|NA|few
CASSQDPQATYEQYF
TGCGCCAGCAGCCAAGATCCGCAGGCCACCTACGAGCAGTACTTC
>TRBJ1-1|TRBV7-9|NA|NA
CASSFASTEAFF
TGTGCCAGCAGCTTTGCTTCTACCGAAGCTTTCTTT
>TRBJ1-5|TRBV21-1|NA|NA
CATQRGTGGNQPQHF
TGTGCCACCCAGAGAGGGACAGGGGGCAATCAGCCCCAGCATTTT
>TRBJ2-7|TRBV7-9|TRBD1|NA
CASSLALQGVAYEQYF
TGTGCCAGCAGCTTAGCGTTGCAGGGGGTAGCCTACGAGCAGTACTTC
>TRBJ2-7|TRBV6-4|TRBD1|NA
CASSAEPGQGYEQYF
TGTGCCAGCAGTGCCGAACCGGGACAGGGATACGAGCAGTACTTC
>TRBJ1-4|TRBV5-8|NA|NA
CASSSGDLREKLFF
TGTGCCAGCAGCTCGGGGGATTTGAGAGAAAAACTGTTTTTT
>TRBJ2-1|TRBV29-1|NA|medium-sized
CSVPSRGFYNEQFF
TGCAGCGTCCCCTCCCGGGGGTTCTACAATGAGCAGTTCTTC
>TRBJ1-3|TRBV28|TRBD1|once
CASSAATGFGGNTIYF
TGTGCCAGCAGTGCGGCGACAGGGTTTGGTGGAAACACCATATATTTT
>TRBJ1-5|TRBV28|NA|NA
CASTTGSDSNQPQHF
TGTGCCAGCACTACAGGGTCGGATAGCAATCAGCCCCAGCATTTT
>TRBJ2-1|TRBV7-3|TRBD1|few
CASSLCQLGQGACEQFF
TGTGCCAGCAGCTTATGCCAACTGGGACAGGGGGCGTGTGAGCAGTTCTTC
>TRBJ1-2|TRBV2|NA|NA
CASSPGQGYGYTF
TGTGCCAGCAGCCCGGGCCAGGGTTATGGCTACACCTTC
>TRBJ2-7|TRBV7-6|TRBD1|few
CASSTRQGYEQYF
TGTGCCAGCAGTACGCGACAGGGCTACGAGCAGTACTTC
>TRBJ2-7|TRBV11-3|NA|NA
CASSLDLSSEQYF
TGTGCCAGCAGCTTAGATCTGTCGTCCGAGCAGTACTTC
>TRBJ2-2|TRBV13|NA|NA
CASRASPNTGELFF
TGTGCCAGCAGGGCTAGTCCTAACACCGGGGAGCTGTTTTTT
>TRBJ2-1|TRBV7-9|TRBD2|NA
CASSLGLAGGGEQFF
TGTGCCAGCAGCTTAGGACTAGCGGGTGGTGGTGAGCAGTTCTTC
>TRBJ2-5|TRBV19|NA|NA
CASSRAGGQETQYF
TGTGCCAGTAGTAGGGCAGGTGGACAAGAGACCCAGTACTTC
>TRBJ2-7|TRBV29-1|NA|NA
CSVATRFSYEQYF
TGCAGCGTTGCAACCAGGTTCTCCTACGAGCAGTACTTC
>TRBJ2-5|TRBV28|TRBD2|NA
CASSKKREGRETQYF
TGTGCCAGCAGCAAAAAGCGGGAGGGCAGGGAGACCCAGTACTTC
>TRBJ2-7|TRBV18|TRBD2|NA
CASSRTGTSGTYEQYF
TGTGCCAGCTCACGAACCGGGACTAGCGGAACCTACGAGCAGTACTTC
>TRBJ2-7|TRBV28|NA|NA
CASKGGVMKGYEQYF
TGTGCCAGCAAAGGGGGGGTAATGAAGGGCTACGAGCAGTACTTC
>TRBJ1-3|TRBV30|NA|NA
CAWGDQGRPGNTIYF
TGTGCCTGGGGGGACCAGGGAAGACCTGGAAACACCATATATTTT
>TRBJ2-1|TRBV5-1|NA|NA
CASSLGGWDEQFF
TGCGCCAGCAGCTTGGGGGGCTGGGATGAGCAGTTCTTC
>TRBJ2-5|TRBV5-1|TRBD2|NA
CASSLKIAGETQYF
TGCGCCAGCAGCTTGAAAATAGCGGGAGAGACCCAGTACTTC
>TRBJ2-7|TRBV4-1|NA|NA
CASSQERNLDEQYF
TGCGCCAGCAGCCAAGAGAGGAACCTTGACGAGCAGTACTTC
>TRBJ2-7|TRBV20-1|NA|NA
CSASPTYEQYF
TGCAGTGCTAGTCCCACCTACGAGCAGTACTTC
>TRBJ1-5|TRBV30|NA|once
CAWSRGQNQPQHF
TGTGCCTGGAGTAGAGGACAGAATCAGCCCCAGCATTTT
>TRBJ1-6|TRBV7-2|NA|NA
CASRDRTVASPLHF
TGTGCCAGCAGAGACCGGACAGTGGCTTCACCCCTCCACTTT
>TRBJ2-2|TRBV28|TRBD1|NA
CASNKNRGTGELFF
TGTGCCAGCAACAAAAACAGGGGAACCGGGGAGCTGTTTTTT
>TRBJ2-7|TRBV5-4|TRBD1|NA
CASSAGTEPYEQYF
TGTGCCAGCAGTGCCGGGACAGAGCCCTACGAGCAGTACTTC
>TRBJ2-3|TRBV24-1|TRBD2|NA
CATSETSGADTQYF
TGTGCCACCAGTGAGACTAGCGGAGCAGATACGCAGTATTTT